Sequencing of this TCR beta chain was carried out in a study of blood T cell repertoires in COVID-19. Study-level background: There were acute and convalescent COVID-19 samples, and they came from the United States, Italy and Spain. Nucleic acid was either cDNA or gDNA, and it came from T cells, B-cell-depleted T cells, or PBMCs.

The V and J ends lost 3 bases and 7 bases respectively, with 12 bases between them. Germline V gene data show CDR1 as SNHLY and CDR2 as FYNNEI. This CDR3 comprises 13 residues. Per the study methods: Estimation of nucleated cell counts was performed using reference gene primer amplification. TCRdb keeps only in-frame clones here, not all; method: immunoSEQ multiplex PCR. The V and J calls and clone size come from that table; D and trimming were worked out from the DNA. The data contain 150,000 to 160,000 clones, about 90% of them singletons. What was sequenced was peripheral blood. The chain couples TRBV2 to TRBJ1-1; a possible D gene is TRBD1 (5 bases). This TCR was recovered from a man aged 50-59 years with acute or convalescent COVID-19. The CDR3 is CASSDQLGLEAFF. CDR3 DNA: TGTGCCAGCAGTGATCAGCTGGGGCTTGAAGCTTTCTTT.